This T cell receptor beta chain was found in a study of Ad26.COV2.S vaccination and SARS-CoV-2 variants. Study overall: Administration of Ad26.COV2.S was intramuscular, either once or twice 56 days apart.

The treatment is: 15 to 20 received Ad26.COV2.S at low or high dose, single or two shots; roughly five received placebo; per-sample allocation not given. Sampling was done on day 63 after the first vaccine or placebo injection. It was an adult aged 18-55 years in Boston who was the donor. CDR3 size: 15 residues. Looked up from germline, CDR1 is SGHDT and CDR2 is YYEEEE. Trimming took 0 bases from V and 0 from J, leaving 9 bases between them. Only in-frame clones appear in the TCRdb table, and some are missing; sequencing was by immunoSEQ multiplex PCR. The sample records approximately 410,000 clones, 88% being singletons.

Specimen: peripheral blood, collected in a trial of Ad26.COV2.S vaccine versus placebo. The origin of this receptor is a person aged 18 to 59 who received the Ad26.COV2.S COVID-19 vaccine or a placebo. This rearrangement joins TRBV5-6 to TRBJ1-2; no clear D gene. This CDR3 is CASSLARTSNYGYTF. CDR3 bases: TGTGCCAGCAGCTTGGCGCGGACGTCTAACTATGGCTACACCTTC.